This TCR beta chain emerged from a study of response to subunit inactivated influenza vaccine. Study-wide results and caveats: Authors suggested few new T cells are recruited by each seasonal influenza vaccination.

The V gene lost 1 base and the J gene lost 5 bases, with 14 bases spanning the gap. CDR3 length equals 16 residues. Per germline, CDR1 LGHDT and CDR2 YNNKEL (reference sequence). Concerning this clonotype itself: The antigen remains unidentified.

Each CDR3 protein is one row after TCRdb ran MiXCR on the RT-PCR reads. The table shows hundreds of thousands of distinct CDR3 sequences, with less than 15% occurring only once. The V and J genes are TRBV3-1 and TRBJ2-2, with D possibly being TRBD2 (6 bases). The sample consisted of PBMCs from blood, taken about 14 days before vaccination. The sequence derives from a man aged 45 to 65 who received an inactivated influenza vaccine. DNA for the CDR3: TGTGCCAGCAGCCAAGTTGGCCCCGGAGGGACCGGGGAGCTGTTTTTT. Translation gives CASSQVGPGGTGELFF.